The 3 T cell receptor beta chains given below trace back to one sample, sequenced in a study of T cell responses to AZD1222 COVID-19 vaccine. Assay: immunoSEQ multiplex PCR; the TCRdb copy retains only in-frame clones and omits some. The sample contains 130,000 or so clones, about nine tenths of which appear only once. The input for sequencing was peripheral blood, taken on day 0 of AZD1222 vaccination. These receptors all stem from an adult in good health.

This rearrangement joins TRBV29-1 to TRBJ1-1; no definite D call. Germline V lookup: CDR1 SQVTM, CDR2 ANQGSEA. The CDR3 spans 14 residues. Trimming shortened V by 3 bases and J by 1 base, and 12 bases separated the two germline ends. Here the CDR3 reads CSVEVVGSNTEAFF. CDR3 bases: TGCAGCGTTGAGGTCGTAGGATCGAACACTGAAGCTTTCTTT.

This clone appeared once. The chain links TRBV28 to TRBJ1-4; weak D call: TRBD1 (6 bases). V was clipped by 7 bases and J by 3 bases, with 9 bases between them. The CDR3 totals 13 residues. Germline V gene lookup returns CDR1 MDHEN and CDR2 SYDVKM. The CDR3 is CASKRTANEKLFF. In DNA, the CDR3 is TGTGCCAGCAAAAGGACAGCTAATGAAAAACTGTTTTTT.

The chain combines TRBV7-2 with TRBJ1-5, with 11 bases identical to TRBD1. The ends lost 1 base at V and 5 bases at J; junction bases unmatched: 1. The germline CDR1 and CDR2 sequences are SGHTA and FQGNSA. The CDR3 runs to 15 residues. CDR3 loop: CASSLGTGGYQPQHF. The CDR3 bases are TGTGCCAGCAGCTTAGGGACAGGGGGCTATCAGCCCCAGCATTTT.